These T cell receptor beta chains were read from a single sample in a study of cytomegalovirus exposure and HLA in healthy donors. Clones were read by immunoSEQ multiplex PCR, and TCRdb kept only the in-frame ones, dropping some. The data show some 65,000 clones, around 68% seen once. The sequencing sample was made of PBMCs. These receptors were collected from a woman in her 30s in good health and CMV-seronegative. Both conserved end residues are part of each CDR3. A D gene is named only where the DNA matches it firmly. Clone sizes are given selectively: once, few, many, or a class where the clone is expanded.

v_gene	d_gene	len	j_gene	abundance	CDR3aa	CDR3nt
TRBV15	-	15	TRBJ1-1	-	CATSRDQLRRTEAFF	TGTGCCACCAGCAGAGATCAACTTCGGAGGACTGAAGCTTTCTTT
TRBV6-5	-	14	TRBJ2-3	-	CASSPGLYTDTQYF	TGTGCCAGCAGTCCAGGGCTGTACACAGATACGCAGTATTTT
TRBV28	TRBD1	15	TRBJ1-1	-	CASSIQQGANTEAFF	TGTGCCAGCAGTATCCAACAGGGGGCTAACACTGAAGCTTTCTTT
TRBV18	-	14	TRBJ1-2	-	CASSPDSENYGYTF	TGTGCCAGCTCACCAGACAGCGAGAACTATGGCTACACCTTC
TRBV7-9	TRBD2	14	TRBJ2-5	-	CADGLVDVGKTQYF	TGTGCGGATGGACTAGTCGATGTCGGAAAGACCCAGTACTTC
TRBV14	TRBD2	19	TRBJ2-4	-	CASSQAASGGLRAKNIQYF	TGTGCCAGCAGCCAAGCGGCTAGCGGGGGGTTGAGGGCCAAAAACATTCAGTACTTC
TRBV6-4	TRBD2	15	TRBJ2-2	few	CASSESGGDTGELFF	TGTGCCAGCAGTGAAAGCGGGGGGGACACCGGGGAGCTGTTTTTT
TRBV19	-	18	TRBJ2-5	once	CASSIDPSSPGGQETQYF	TGTGCCAGTAGTATAGATCCCTCGTCTCCAGGGGGGCAAGAGACCCAGTACTTC
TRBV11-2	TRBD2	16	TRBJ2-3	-	CASSLVSGGVVDTQYF	TGTGCCAGCAGCTTAGTTAGCGGGGGGGTTGTAGATACGCAGTATTTT
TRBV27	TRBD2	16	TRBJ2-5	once	CASSLSPSGGEETQYF	TGTGCCAGCAGTTTAAGTCCTAGCGGGGGGGAAGAGACCCAGTACTTC
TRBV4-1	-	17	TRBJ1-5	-	CASSQETRGYSNQPQHF	TGCGCCAGCAGCCAAGAAACAAGAGGGTATAGCAATCAGCCCCAGCATTTT
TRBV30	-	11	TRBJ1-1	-	CTQDRGTEAFF	TGTACGCAGGACCGGGGCACTGAAGCTTTCTTT
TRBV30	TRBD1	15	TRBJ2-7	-	CAWSPTGTGTYEQYF	TGTGCCTGGAGTCCTACCGGGACAGGGACCTACGAGCAGTACTTC
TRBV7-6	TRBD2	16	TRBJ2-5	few	CASSPSGGFGRETQYF	TGTGCCAGCAGCCCTAGCGGGGGGTTTGGTAGAGAGACCCAGTACTTC
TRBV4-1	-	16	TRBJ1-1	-	CASSQVRGKRDTEAFF	TGCGCCAGCAGCCAAGTCAGGGGCAAGAGGGACACTGAAGCTTTCTTT
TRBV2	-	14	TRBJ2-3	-	CASRSERHTDTQYF	TGTGCCAGCAGGTCAGAGCGGCACACAGATACGCAGTATTTT
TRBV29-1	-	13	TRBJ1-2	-	CSVEAQTNYGYTF	TGCAGCGTTGAAGCCCAGACAAACTATGGCTACACCTTC
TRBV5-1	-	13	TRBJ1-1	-	CASTPGMNTEAFF	TGCGCCAGCACCCCAGGCATGAACACTGAAGCTTTCTTT
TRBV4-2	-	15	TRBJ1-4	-	CASSPTGGRGEKLFF	TGTGCCAGCAGCCCAACGGGGGGGAGGGGGGAAAAACTGTTTTTT
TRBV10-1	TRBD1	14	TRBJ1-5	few	CASSVGTGDQPQHF	TGCGCCAGCAGTGTGGGGACAGGGGATCAGCCCCAGCATTTT
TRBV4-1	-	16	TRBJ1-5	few	CASSRPPGEGNQPQHF	TGCGCCAGCAGCCGCCCTCCCGGGGAGGGCAATCAGCCCCAGCATTTT
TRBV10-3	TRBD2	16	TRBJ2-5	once	CAISGGLAGGQETQYF	TGTGCCATCAGTGGAGGACTAGCGGGGGGACAAGAGACCCAGTACTTC
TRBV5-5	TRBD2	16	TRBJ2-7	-	CASSLGSGGSNYEQYF	TGTGCCAGCAGCTTGGGTTCGGGGGGAAGTAACTACGAGCAGTACTTC
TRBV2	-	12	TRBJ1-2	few	CASARVNMGYTF	TGTGCCAGCGCCCGGGTGAATATGGGCTACACCTTC
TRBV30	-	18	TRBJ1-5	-	CAWSGFGGGRGSNQPQHF	TGTGCCTGGAGTGGATTCGGTGGGGGGAGGGGTAGCAATCAGCCCCAGCATTTT
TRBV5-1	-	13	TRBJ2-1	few	CASSLDLLDEQFF	TGCGCCAGCAGCTTGGATCTTTTAGATGAGCAGTTCTTC
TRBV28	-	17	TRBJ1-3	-	CASSLLALGSTGNTIYF	TGTGCCAGCAGTTTATTAGCTCTCGGTTCCACTGGAAACACCATATATTTT
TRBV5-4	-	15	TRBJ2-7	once	CASSQDFRSSYEQYF	TGTGCCAGCAGCCAAGACTTCCGGAGCTCCTACGAGCAGTACTTC
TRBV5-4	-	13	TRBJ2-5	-	CASSLPSQETQYF	TGTGCCAGCAGCTTGCCCAGTCAAGAGACCCAGTACTTC
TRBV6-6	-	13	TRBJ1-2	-	CASDRGLNYGYTF	TGTGCCAGCGATCGGGGACTTAACTATGGCTACACCTTC
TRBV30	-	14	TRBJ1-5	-	CAWSPGSSNQPQHF	TGTGCCTGGAGTCCGGGTAGCAGCAATCAGCCCCAGCATTTT
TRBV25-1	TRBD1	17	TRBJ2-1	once	CASSEELGQGLGNEQFF	TGTGCCAGCAGTGAGGAACTGGGACAGGGACTGGGCAATGAGCAGTTCTTC
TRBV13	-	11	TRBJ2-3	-	CASGSVDTQYF	TGTGCCAGTGGCTCAGTGGATACGCAGTATTTT
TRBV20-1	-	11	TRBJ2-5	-	CSAAGQETQYF	TGCAGTGCCGCCGGGCAAGAGACCCAGTACTTC
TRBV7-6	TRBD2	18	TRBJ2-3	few	CASSSPGLAGVSTDTQYF	TGTGCCAGCAGCTCCCCGGGACTAGCGGGGGTCAGCACAGATACGCAGTATTTT
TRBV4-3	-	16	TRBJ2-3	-	CASSLSLGASHITQYF	TGCGCCAGCAGCCTGTCGTTAGGGGCCTCACACATTACGCAGTATTTT
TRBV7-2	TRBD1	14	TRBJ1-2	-	CASSSTGEGYGYTF	TGTGCCAGCAGCTCAACAGGGGAAGGGTATGGCTACACCTTC
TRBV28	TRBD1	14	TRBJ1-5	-	CASSPGQGGQPQHF	TGTGCCAGCAGTCCCGGACAGGGGGGGCAGCCCCAGCATTTT
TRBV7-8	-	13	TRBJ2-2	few	CASSLGGPRELFF	TGTGCCAGCAGCTTAGGGGGGCCAAGGGAGCTGTTTTTT
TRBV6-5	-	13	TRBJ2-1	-	CASSHKGGGEQFF	TGTGCCAGCAGTCATAAGGGGGGGGGTGAGCAGTTCTTC
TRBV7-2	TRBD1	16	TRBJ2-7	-	CASSPGTGGSGYEQYF	TGTGCCAGCAGCCCTGGGACAGGGGGTAGTGGGTACGAGCAGTACTTC
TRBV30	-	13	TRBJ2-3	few	CAWSFNQGNTQYF	TGTGCCTGGAGTTTCAATCAGGGTAATACGCAGTATTTT
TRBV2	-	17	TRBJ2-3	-	CASSEALGGRGEDTQYF	TGTGCCAGCAGTGAAGCGCTGGGTGGCAGGGGAGAAGATACGCAGTATTTT
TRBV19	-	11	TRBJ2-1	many	CASAQGNEQFF	TGTGCCAGTGCACAGGGAAATGAGCAGTTCTTC
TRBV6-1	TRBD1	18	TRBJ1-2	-	CASSEDRAGLIANYGYTF	TGTGCCAGCAGTGAGGACAGGGCGGGCCTAATCGCTAACTATGGCTACACCTTC
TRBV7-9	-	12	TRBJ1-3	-	CASSPLRDTIYF	TGTGCCAGCAGCCCGCTCCGGGACACCATATACTTT
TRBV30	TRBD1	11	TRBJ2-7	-	CAFGTAYEQYF	TGTGCCTTCGGGACAGCCTACGAGCAGTACTTC
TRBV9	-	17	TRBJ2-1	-	CASSVGSSGPYLNEQFF	TGTGCCAGCAGCGTAGGTTCCAGCGGGCCCTATTTGAATGAGCAGTTCTTC
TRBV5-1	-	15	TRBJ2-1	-	CASSAEGSVYNEQFF	TGCGCCAGCAGCGCGGAGGGATCCGTCTACAATGAGCAGTTCTTC
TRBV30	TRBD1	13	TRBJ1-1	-	CAWGRRGDTEAFF	TGTGCCTGGGGGCGCAGGGGGGACACTGAAGCTTTCTTT
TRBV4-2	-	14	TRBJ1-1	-	CASSQATGYTEAFF	TGTGCCAGCAGCCAGGCGACAGGATACACTGAAGCTTTCTTT
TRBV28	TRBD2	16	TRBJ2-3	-	CASSLFGGGARDTQYF	TGTGCCAGCAGTTTATTCGGCGGGGGGGCCCGAGATACGCAGTATTTT
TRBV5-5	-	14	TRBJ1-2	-	CASSPDRSNYGYTF	TGTGCCAGCAGCCCCGACAGGTCTAACTATGGCTACACCTTC
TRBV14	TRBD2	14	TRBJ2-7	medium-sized	CASSQDGLAREQYF	TGTGCCAGCAGCCAAGACGGACTAGCACGCGAGCAGTACTTC
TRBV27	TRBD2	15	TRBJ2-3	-	CASSLSGEYTDTQYF	TGTGCCAGCAGTTTAAGCGGGGAATACACAGATACGCAGTATTTT
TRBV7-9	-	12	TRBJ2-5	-	CASRAQAETQYF	TGTGCCAGCAGGGCTCAAGCGGAGACCCAGTACTTC
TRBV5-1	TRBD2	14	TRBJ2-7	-	CASSLGTSFDEQYF	TGCGCCAGCAGCTTGGGGACTAGCTTTGACGAGCAGTACTTC
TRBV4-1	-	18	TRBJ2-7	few	CASSQGPGTNSLQYEQYF	TGCGCCAGCAGCCAAGGACCGGGGACAAACTCCCTCCAGTACGAGCAGTACTTC